These 7 T cell receptor beta chains originate from one sample sequenced in a study of lymphopenia after photon versus proton radiotherapy. Profiling relied on immunoSEQ multiplex PCR, and the TCRdb table lists in-frame clones only, not all of them. The data show more than 25,000 clones, about four fifths seen once. Here the sequenced sample was peripheral blood, taken from a patient treated with photon-based radiotherapy. Receptor source: a woman between 45 and 65 years old with pancreatic cancer.

The chain employs TRBV27 and TRBJ1-4; no clear D. V was shortened by 6 bases and J by 5 bases, with 10 bases between the two germline ends. The CDR3 has 13 residues. CDR1 and CDR2 (germline): MNHEY, SMNVEV (reference sequence). The CDR3 nucleotides read TGTGCCAGCAGACCGGCTCTAAATGAAAAACTGTTTTTT. The encoded protein is CASRPALNEKLFF.

This clone showed up just a few times. V and J are TRBV19 and TRBJ2-5; the match to TRBD1 covers 8 bases. The CDR3 runs 16 residues. CDR1 LNHDA and CDR2 SQIVND come from the germline V gene (reference sequence). V lost 4 bases, J lost 3 bases, and 10 bases stayed unmatched. This chain's CDR3 is CASSKGQGSTEETQYF. CDR3 coding DNA: TGTGCCAGTAGTAAAGGACAGGGTTCCACCGAAGAGACCCAGTACTTC.

The chain is built from TRBV30 and TRBJ1-2; D remains unclear. The CDR3 totals 13 residues. Germline V CDR1 and CDR2: GTSNPN, SVGIG (reference sequence). Trimming removed 0 bases at V and 6 bases at J, with 11 bases between. CDR3 sequence reads: CAWSVNSRHGYTF. The CDR3 coding sequence is TGTGCCTGGAGTGTAAACAGTCGACATGGCTACACCTTC.

This clone was seen a few times. The V and J genes are TRBV14 and TRBJ2-5; D is uncertain. Germline assignment: CDR1 SGHDN and CDR2 FVKESK. V lost 1 base and J lost 5, with 14 bases in between. The CDR3 extends over 15 amino acids. CDR3 bases: TGTGCCAGCAGCCAAGGAAAGACCGGGTATGAGACCCAGTACTTC. It codes for CASSQGKTGYETQYF.

This chain links TRBV5-1 with TRBJ2-2; no firm D call. CDR1 and CDR2 (germline): SGHRS, YFSETQ. The CDR3 covers 12 residues. Deletions cut 0 bases from V and 7 bases from J, with 4 bases between. The chain's CDR3 is CASSLGNGELFF. DNA of the CDR3: TGCGCCAGCAGCTTGGGAAACGGGGAGCTGTTTTTT.

V and J are TRBV7-6 and TRBJ2-3; D remains ambiguous. CDR1 is SGHVS, CDR2 FNYEAQ, per germline. The CDR3 is 15 residues long. Trimming cost V 5 bases and J 1 base, with 13 bases left between them. CDR3 protein: CASSPTNIGTDTQYF. Written as DNA, the CDR3 is TGTGCCAGCAGCCCAACCAATATAGGCACAGATACGCAGTATTTT.

This clone was picked up one time. This chain joins TRBV5-1 and TRBJ1-4; 9 bases agree with TRBD1. Germline CDR1 reads SGHRS; CDR2 reads YFSETQ. The CDR3 sequence is 16 residues long. Trimming at V came to 3 bases and at J to 0 bases, leaving 3 bases not matched to a gene. As DNA, the CDR3 is TGCGCCAGCAGCTCTGGGACAGGGTCAACTAATGAAAAACTGTTTTTT. Its protein product is CASSSGTGSTNEKLFF.